This T cell receptor beta chain was observed in a study of fetal regulatory T cell absence and autoimmunity. Study-wide background: Without clinical diabetes, IPEX patients showed exocrine pancreas autoimmunity.

Comments on this clone: Antigen specificity is unknown.

Findings and limits, study-wide: In IPEX, the enrichment was taken to support antigen-driven autoimmunity before birth. Compared with cord blood, pancreas showed oligoclonal TCR enrichment, some clones over 80-fold.

Germline V gives CDR1 DFQATT, CDR2 SNEGSKA (reference sequence). The germline V and J ends were trimmed by 0 bases and 9 bases, with 8 bases remaining between them. The CDR3 consists of 11 residues. The assay was run at survey level. Clones were read by immunoSEQ multiplex PCR, and TCRdb kept only the in-frame ones, dropping some. The profile covers about 43,000 clones, with about 86% appearing a single time and 0.41% taken by the ten largest. The sequence derives from a newborn boy with IPEX syndrome. The V call is TRBV20-1, the J call TRBJ1-1; no clear D. The sequencing sample was made of cord blood. The DNA of the CDR3 is TGCAGTGCTAGAGATCGGACCCAAGCTTTCTTT. Translating gives CSARDRTQAFF.